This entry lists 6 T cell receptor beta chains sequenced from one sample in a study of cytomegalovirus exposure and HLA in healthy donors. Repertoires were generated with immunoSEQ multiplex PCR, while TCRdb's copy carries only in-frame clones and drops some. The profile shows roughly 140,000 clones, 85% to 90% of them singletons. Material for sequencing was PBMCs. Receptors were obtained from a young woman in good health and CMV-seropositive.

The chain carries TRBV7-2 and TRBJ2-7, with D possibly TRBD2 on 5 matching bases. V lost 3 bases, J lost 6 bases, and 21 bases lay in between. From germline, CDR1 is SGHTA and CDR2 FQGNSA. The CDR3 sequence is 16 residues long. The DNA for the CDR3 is TGTGCCAGCAGCTTCCTCACGAGCGGCGGCCGAGCCGAGCAGTACTTC. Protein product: CASSFLTSGGRAEQYF.

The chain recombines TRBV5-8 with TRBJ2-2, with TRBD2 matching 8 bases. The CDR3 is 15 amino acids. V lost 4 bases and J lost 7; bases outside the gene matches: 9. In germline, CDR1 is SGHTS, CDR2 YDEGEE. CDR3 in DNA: TGTGCCAGCAGCGAGGCGGGGGGCGTCTTCGGGGAGCTGTTTTTT. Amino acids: CASSEAGGVFGELFF.

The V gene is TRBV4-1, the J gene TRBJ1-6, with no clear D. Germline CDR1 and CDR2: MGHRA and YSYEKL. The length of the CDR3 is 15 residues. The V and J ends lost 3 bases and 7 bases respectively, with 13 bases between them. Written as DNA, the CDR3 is TGCGCCAGCAGCCACTTGGAGACTACCAATTCACCCCTCCACTTT. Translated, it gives CASSHLETTNSPLHF.

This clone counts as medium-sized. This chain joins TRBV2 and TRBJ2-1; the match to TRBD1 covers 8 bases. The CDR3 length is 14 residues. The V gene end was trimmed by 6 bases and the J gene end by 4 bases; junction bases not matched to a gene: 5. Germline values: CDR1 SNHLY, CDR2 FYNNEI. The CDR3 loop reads CASSRDRRYNEQFF. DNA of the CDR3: TGTGCCAGCAGCCGGGACAGGAGGTACAATGAGCAGTTCTTC.

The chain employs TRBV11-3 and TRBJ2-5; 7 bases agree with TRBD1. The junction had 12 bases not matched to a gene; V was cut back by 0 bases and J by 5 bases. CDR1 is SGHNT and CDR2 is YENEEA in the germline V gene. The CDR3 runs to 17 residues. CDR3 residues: CASSLERRGQGMETQYF. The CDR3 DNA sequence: TGTGCCAGCAGCTTAGAGAGAAGGGGGCAGGGGATGGAGACCCAGTACTTC.

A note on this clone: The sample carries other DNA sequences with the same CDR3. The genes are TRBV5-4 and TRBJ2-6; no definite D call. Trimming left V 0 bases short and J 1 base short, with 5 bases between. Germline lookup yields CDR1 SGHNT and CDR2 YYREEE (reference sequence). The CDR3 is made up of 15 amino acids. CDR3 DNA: TGTGCCAGCAGCTTGGACAGTTCTGGGGCCAACGTCCTGACTTTC. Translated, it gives CASSLDSSGANVLTF.